Shown below are 25 T cell receptor beta chains from a single sample sequenced in a study of cytomegalovirus exposure and HLA in healthy donors. With 60 Vbeta and 13 Jbeta primers, the PCR was carried out. Assay used: immunoSEQ multiplex PCR; TCRdb lists only in-frame clones, some missing. The top ten clones hold around 7.7% of a sample with 180,000 or so clones, around 75% of them seen once. The sample was PBMCs. Source of these receptors: a woman in her thirties or forties in good health and CMV-seropositive.

This chain links TRBV19 with TRBJ2-5, with 7 bases identical to TRBD1. Trimming took 4 bases from V and 0 from J; bases not matched to a gene: 5. CDR3 length: 15 amino acids. In germline, CDR1 is LNHDA, CDR2 SQIVND (reference sequence). The CDR3 nucleotides read TGTGCCAGTAGTAACTGGGACAGCTACCAAGAGACCCAGTACTTC. Amino acids: CASSNWDSYQETQYF.

The V call is TRBV4-2, the J call TRBJ2-5, with 10 bases matching TRBD2. Germline values: CDR1 LGHNA, CDR2 YNFKEQ. The CDR3 totals 17 residues. Trimming cost V 4 bases and J 4 bases; bases outside gene matches: 12. CDR3 sequence reads: CASSLTALAGVRETQYF. CDR3 nucleotides: TGTGCCAGCAGCCTAACGGCCCTAGCGGGAGTCCGAGAGACCCAGTACTTC.

The chain recombines TRBV6-6 with TRBJ2-1, with 12 bases matching TRBD2. With V trimmed by 6 bases and J by 7 bases, 7 bases remained unmatched. Germline V gene lookup returns CDR1 MNHNY and CDR2 SVGAGI (reference sequence). CDR3 length: 15 residues. The CDR3 sequence: CASSQTGTSGNEQFF. CDR3 nucleotides: TGTGCCAGCAGCCAGACCGGGACTAGCGGGAATGAGCAGTTCTTC.

The V gene is TRBV21-1, the J gene TRBJ1-1; the table gives TRBD1 as D, unverified against the DNA. TRBV21-1 is shown as a pseudogene. This CDR3 comprises 13 residues. The CDR3 reads CASSGQGNTEAFF. The DNA for the CDR3 is TGTGCCAGCAGCGGACAGGGGAACACTGAAGCTTTCTTT.

This clone turned up a few times. The rearrangement joins TRBV9 to TRBJ2-3; D gene ambiguous. The V end lost 4 bases, the J end lost 1 base, and 13 bases lay between the germline ends. The CDR3 extends over 15 amino acids. Germline V gives CDR1 SGDLS, CDR2 YYNGEE. DNA for the CDR3: TGTGCCAGCAGCCTCAGAGGTGGAGGCACAGATACGCAGTATTTT. Translation gives CASSLRGGGTDTQYF.

The genes are TRBV7-9 and TRBJ2-2; D possibly corresponds to TRBD1 (7 bases). Germline CDR1 SEHNR, CDR2 FQNEAQ (reference sequence). The CDR3 is 18 amino acids. Trimming shortened V by 2 bases and J by 4 bases, and 20 bases separated the two germline ends. CDR3 sequence: CASSLKGRTGDFTGELFF. The CDR3 DNA reads TGTGCCAGCAGCTTAAAAGGCCGTACAGGGGACTTCACCGGGGAGCTGTTTTTT. Complete variable domain (other parts from reference TRBV7-9 and TRBJ2-2): DTGVSQNPRHKITKRGQNVTFRCDPISEHNRLYWYRQTLGQGPEFLTYFQNEAQLEKSRLLSDRFSAERPKGSFSTLEIQRTEQGDSAMYLCASSLKGRTGDFTGELFFGEGSRLTVL.

The J gene is TRBJ1-2, the V gene TRBV10-3; the D gene is possibly TRBD1 (6 bases). Germline V gene sequence: CDR1 ENHRY, CDR2 SYGVKD. V was cut by 2 bases and J by 6 bases, with 19 bases left in between. The CDR3 contains 16 residues. The CDR3 sequence is CAISERWTEKGDGYTF. The DNA of the CDR3 is TGTGCCATCAGTGAGAGATGGACAGAGAAGGGGGATGGCTACACCTTC.

The J gene is TRBJ1-1, the V gene TRBV28; the D gene is possibly TRBD1 (5 bases). V was cut by 0 bases and J by 2 bases, with 10 bases left in between. The length of the CDR3 is 15 residues. Germline V gene data show CDR1 as MDHEN and CDR2 as SYDVKM. Written as DNA, the CDR3 is TGTGCCAGCAGTTTATGGCGGACACCAAACACTGAAGCTTTCTTT. Its translation is CASSLWRTPNTEAFF.

This clone was found a few times. The V gene is TRBV7-2, the J gene TRBJ2-5; D is unresolved. CDR3 size: 14 residues. V dropped 5 bases and J dropped 1 base, with 11 bases sitting between them. Germline V CDR1 and CDR2: SGHTA, FQGNSA. CDR3 amino acids: CASSLNTFQETQYF. CDR3 in DNA: TGTGCCAGCAGCCTGAACACCTTCCAAGAGACCCAGTACTTC.

This chain links TRBV23-1 with TRBJ2-1, with TRBD1 matching over 7 bases. TRBV23-1 is treated as an ORF (open reading frame) with a function not yet certain. The CDR3 is made up of 15 amino acids. J gave up 0 bases and V 4 bases, and 3 bases lay outside the gene matches. CDR3: CASSPRDSSYNEQFF. DNA for the CDR3: TGCGCCAGCAGTCCCCGGGACAGCTCCTACAATGAGCAGTTCTTC.

This clone is a singleton in its sample. The chain recombines TRBV28 with TRBJ1-2; maybe TRBD1 (6 bases). This CDR3 is built from 17 residues. Germline V gene data show CDR1 as MDHEN and CDR2 as SYDVKM. The V gene lost 2 bases and the J gene lost 5 bases, with 21 bases spanning the gap. The CDR3 DNA follows: TGTGCCAGCAGTTTAGAGCGGGGCCCGGGAAGGGGGTATGGCTACACCTTC. Translation: CASSLERGPGRGYGYTF.

The rearrangement uses TRBV6-5 and TRBJ1-1; D call uncertain. The CDR3 contains 13 residues. V lost 5 bases and J 5 bases, leaving 12 bases between the germline ends. In germline, CDR1 is MNHEY, CDR2 SVGAGI. The CDR3 protein is CASSARRSTEAFF. The CDR3, as DNA: TGTGCCAGCAGTGCCCGTAGAAGTACTGAAGCTTTCTTT.

This clone was recorded a few times. The genes are TRBV7-2 and TRBJ2-7; 14 bases fit TRBD2. CDR1 and CDR2 (germline): SGHTA, FQGNSA. V was clipped by 5 bases and J by 5 bases; unmatched bases: 8. The length of the CDR3 is 16 residues. The CDR3 region has the DNA TGTGCCAGCAGCCGCATGACTAGCGGGAGGGTGAACGAGCAGTACTTC. Amino acids: CASSRMTSGRVNEQYF.

This clone was seen a handful of times. The V gene is TRBV18, the J gene TRBJ1-2, with TRBD1 matching over 8 bases. The CDR3 is made up of 16 amino acids. The germline V gene has CDR1 KGHSH and CDR2 LQKENI. Unmatched junction bases numbered 11, after V lost 3 bases and J lost 5 bases. CDR3: CASSPGAGTGLYGYTF. In nucleotides, the CDR3 is TGTGCCAGCTCACCGGGTGCCGGGACAGGCCTATATGGCTACACCTTC.

The chain carries TRBV6-1 and TRBJ2-3, with 7 bases identical to TRBD1. CDR3 length: 15 residues. CDR1 is MNHNS, CDR2 SASEGT, per germline. V was clipped by 7 bases and J by 2 bases; unmatched bases: 9. The CDR3 is CASTEGTAYTDTQYF. CDR3 coding DNA: TGTGCCAGCACCGAAGGGACAGCTTACACAGATACGCAGTATTTT.

The genes are TRBV27 and TRBJ1-2; D is perhaps TRBD1 (6 bases). V was trimmed by 7 bases and J by 5 bases, leaving 17 bases between them. The CDR3 contains 14 residues. Per the germline V gene, CDR1 is MNHEY and CDR2 is SMNVEV (reference sequence). The CDR3 DNA reads TGTGCCAGCAAACTACAGGGTTGGCGGTATGGCTACACCTTC. Translating it yields CASKLQGWRYGYTF.

The rearrangement joins TRBV4-2 to TRBJ2-1; D is ambiguous. The germline V gene encodes CDR1 LGHNA and CDR2 YNFKEQ. CDR3 length equals 16 residues. V lost 1 base and J 0 bases, leaving 10 bases between the germline ends. CDR3 loop: CASSQVGWSSYNEQFF. The CDR3 DNA sequence: TGTGCCAGCAGCCAAGTAGGATGGAGCTCCTACAATGAGCAGTTCTTC.

J is TRBJ2-3 and V is TRBV25-1, with D unresolved. The CDR3 extends over 14 amino acids. Germline V gene sequence: CDR1 MGHDK, CDR2 SYGVNS. Trimming took off 1 base at V and 0 bases at J, with 5 bases between the two ends. CDR3 nucleotides: TGTGCCAGCAGTGAATTGGGCAGCACAGATACGCAGTATTTT. This sequence encodes CASSELGSTDTQYF.

The chain recombines TRBV5-8 with TRBJ1-4, with D hard to call. Germline values: CDR1 SGHTS, CDR2 YDEGEE. The CDR3 runs to 16 residues. Trimming removed 2 bases from V and 13 bases from J, with 24 bases in between. As DNA, the CDR3 is TGTGCCAGCAGCTTATACACGGCGGAACCTACTATGCGACTGTTTTTT. Translating it yields CASSLYTAEPTMRLFF.

This clone turned up a few times. V gene TRBV5-1 combines with J gene TRBJ2-1; 9 bases are shared with TRBD2. This CDR3 spans 21 amino acids. Germline trimming cut 0 bases from V and 1 base from J; bases unmatched to any gene: 17. Germline V lookup: CDR1 SGHRS, CDR2 YFSETQ. The CDR3 DNA is TGCGCCAGCAGCTTGGCCGCTGGACTAGCGTCGGGGATCAGATCCTACAATGAGCAGTTCTTC. Its translation is CASSLAAGLASGIRSYNEQFF. Filled out from reference TRBV5-1 and TRBJ2-1, the complete variable domain reads KAGVTQTPRYLIKTRGQQVTLSCSPISGHRSVSWYQQTPGQGLQFLFEYFSETQRNKGNFPGRFSGRQFSNSRSEMNVSTLELGDSALYLCASSLAAGLASGIRSYNEQFFGPGTRLTVL.

This sequence joins TRBV19 and TRBJ2-7; the match to TRBD2 covers 8 bases. Trimming at V came to 3 bases and at J to 3 bases, leaving 4 bases not matched to a gene. CDR3 size: 14 residues. Germline V gives CDR1 LNHDA, CDR2 SQIVND (reference sequence). The CDR3, as DNA: TGTGCCAGTAGTATGGCGGGAGGTAACTACGAGCAGTACTTC. Encoded protein: CASSMAGGNYEQYF.

The V and J genes are TRBV5-1 and TRBJ2-7; tentatively, D is TRBD1 (6 bases). The CDR3 consists of 14 residues. Germline CDR1 and CDR2: SGHRS and YFSETQ. Trimming removed 3 bases from V and 4 bases from J, with 14 bases in between. CDR3: CASSYRDTFYEQYF. The CDR3 region has the DNA TGCGCCAGCAGCTATCGGGACACTTTTTACGAGCAGTACTTC.

This clone was recorded once. The V call is TRBV6-5, the J call TRBJ1-6, with D possibly TRBD1 on 6 matching bases. V lost 4 bases, J lost 6 bases, and 13 bases lay in between. Germline CDR1 MNHEY, CDR2 SVGAGI. This CDR3 has 15 amino acids. The CDR3 DNA reads as TGTGCCAGCAGTTCTGGACAGTCTCCTAATTCACCCCTCCACTTT. Residues: CASSSGQSPNSPLHF.

The rearrangement links TRBV27 to TRBJ2-7; D is unclear. This CDR3 has 13 amino acids. Germline V CDR1 and CDR2: MNHEY, SMNVEV (reference sequence). The V end was cut by 4 bases, the J end by 1 base, with 8 bases between. This CDR3 is CASSSGYSYEQYF. In DNA, the CDR3 is TGTGCCAGCAGTTCGGGTTATTCCTACGAGCAGTACTTC.

The chain has TRBV9 and TRBJ1-2, with no clear D. Between the trimmed V and J ends, which lost 0 bases and 0 bases, there was a span of 9 bases. The CDR3 has 15 amino acids. Germline assignment: CDR1 SGDLS and CDR2 YYNGEE. The CDR3 protein is CASSVGASANYGYTF. CDR3 bases: TGTGCCAGCAGCGTAGGGGCCTCCGCTAACTATGGCTACACCTTC.